Listed here are 12 T cell receptor beta chains from one sample, sequenced in a study of post-analysis software for immune sequencing data. Study-wide findings and caveats: Elevated frequency relative to controls characterized roughly five TRBV segments in patients, TRBV5-6, TRBV5-1 and TRBV20-1 among them.

Their target antigens are unknown. Carried by the TCR beta cDNA libraries were unique molecular identifiers. TCRdb reanalysed the PCR reads using MiXCR and keeps one entry per CDR3 protein. The sample has hundreds of thousands of distinct CDR3 sequences, 25% to 30% seen once; the top ten hold roughly 0.53%. Sequencing used blood. The receptors come from a girl between 10 and 17 years old with multiple sclerosis.

The V call is TRBV10-3, the J call TRBJ1-4; possible D gene TRBD1, 6 bases. V shed 4 bases and J shed 7 bases, with 10 bases lying between them. Per germline, CDR1 ENHRY and CDR2 SYGVKD. The CDR3 runs to 13 residues. CDR3 region: CAISVGQSEKLFF. In DNA form, the CDR3 reads TGTGCCATCAGTGTAGGACAGTCTGAAAAACTGTTTTTT.

V is TRBV12-3 or TRBV12-4 and J is TRBJ1-4; weak D call: TRBD1 (6 bases). The CDR3 length is 16 residues. The ends were cut back, 6 bases at V and 7 bases at J, with 21 bases in the middle. This chain's CDR3 is CASSLSGGGLSEKLFF. The CDR3 DNA reads TGTGCCAGCAGCCTATCGGGGGGGGGCCTAAGTGAAAAACTGTTTTTT.

The V call is TRBV5-1, the J call TRBJ1-1; 9 nucleotides line up with TRBD1. From germline, CDR1 is SGHRS and CDR2 YFSETQ. The V segment lost 4 bases and the J segment 3 bases; nucleotides outside the gene matches: 10. This CDR3 is 16 amino acids long. CDR3 residues: CASSPRMRTGDTEAFF. In DNA form, the CDR3 reads TGCGCCAGCAGCCCCCGGATGCGGACAGGGGACACTGAAGCTTTCTTT.

This clonotype was picked up a small number of times. The V call is TRBV6-1, the J call TRBJ1-5; maybe TRBD1 (5 bases). This CDR3 region has 14 residues. Trimming took 8 bases from V and 6 from J, leaving 17 bases between them. The germline gives CDR1 MNHNS, CDR2 SASEGT. The CDR3 coding sequence is TGTGCCAGCTTCCCACAAAGAGGGGCTCAGCCCCAGCATTTT. Encoded protein: CASFPQRGAQPQHF.

This clonotype was picked up a small number of times. This chain joins TRBV5-1 and TRBJ2-5; D ambiguous. The CDR3 totals 15 residues. Germline V gene lookup returns CDR1 SGHRS and CDR2 YFSETQ. Trimming took off 0 bases at V and 4 bases at J, with 13 bases between the two ends. CDR3 loop: CASSLADSLGETQYF. CDR3 DNA sequence: TGCGCCAGCAGCTTGGCGGATTCCTTGGGAGAGACCCAGTACTTC.

The chain couples TRBV7-9 to TRBJ2-3; no definite D call. V shed 3 bases and J shed 0 bases, with 10 bases lying between them. The length of the CDR3 is 15 residues. The V gene's germline CDR1 is SEHNR and CDR2 FQNEAQ (reference sequence). The CDR3 loop is CASSFWIGSTDTQYF. In nucleotides, the CDR3 is TGTGCCAGCAGCTTCTGGATAGGTAGCACAGATACGCAGTATTTT.

This clonotype was detected a few times. This rearrangement joins TRBV18 to TRBJ2-5, with D hard to call. The tail of the sequence fits TRBJ2-7 better, so the J call may be wrong. Germline lookup yields CDR1 KGHSH and CDR2 LQKENI. This CDR3 is built from 14 residues. CDR3 sequence: CASSPRKGLAEQYF. For the CDR3, the DNA is TGTGCCAGCTCACCTAGAAAAGGGTTGGCCGAGCAGTACTTC.

This clonotype appeared a few times. V gene TRBV7-9 combines with J gene TRBJ2-1, with 10 bases aligning to TRBD1. V shed 4 bases and J 2 bases; nucleotides not matched to a gene: 5. The CDR3 is made up of 16 amino acids. Germline V gene data show CDR1 as SEHNR and CDR2 as FQNEAQ (reference sequence). CDR3 coding DNA: TGTGCCAGCAGCTCGACAGGGGGCGCACCCTACAATGAGCAGTTCTTC. This codes for CASSSTGGAPYNEQFF. Filled out from reference TRBV7-9 and TRBJ2-1, the complete variable domain reads DTGVSQNPRHKITKRGQNVTFRCDPISEHNRLYWYRQTLGQGPEFLTYFQNEAQLEKSRLLSDRFSAERPKGSFSTLEIQRTEQGDSAMYLCASSSTGGAPYNEQFFGPGTRLTVL.

The chain employs TRBV6-2 or TRBV6-3 and TRBJ2-2; D remains ambiguous. The V gene lost 5 bases and the J gene lost 6 bases, with 4 bases spanning the gap. Looked up from germline, CDR1 is MNHEY and CDR2 is SVGEGT. The CDR3 consists of 11 residues. CDR3 amino acids: CASSMSGELFF. CDR3 DNA sequence: TGTGCCAGCAGTATGTCCGGGGAGCTGTTTTTT.

This clonotype was observed a handful of times. The rearrangement links TRBV7-9 to TRBJ2-7; possibly TRBD1 or TRBD2 for D (5 bases each). V shed 5 bases and J shed 6 bases, with 11 bases lying between them. The CDR3 is 12 residues long. CDR1 is SEHNR and CDR2 is FQNEAQ in the germline V gene (reference sequence). Here the CDR3 reads CASSHSGTEQYF. In DNA form, the CDR3 reads TGTGCCAGCAGCCATTCAGGGACCGAGCAGTACTTC. Full variable domain (outside the CDR3, taken from reference TRBV7-9 and TRBJ2-7): DTGVSQNPRHKITKRGQNVTFRCDPISEHNRLYWYRQTLGQGPEFLTYFQNEAQLEKSRLLSDRFSAERPKGSFSTLEIQRTEQGDSAMYLCASSHSGTEQYFGPGTRLTVT.

This clonotype showed up just a few times. The genes are TRBV7-9 and TRBJ1-1; TRBD1 matches 8 bases. This CDR3 comprises 15 residues. Germline trimming cut 4 bases from V and 3 bases from J; bases unmatched to any gene: 7. The V gene's germline CDR1 is SEHNR and CDR2 FQNEAQ (reference sequence). CDR3 amino acids: CASSSGQGSDTEAFF. CDR3 coding DNA: TGTGCCAGCAGCTCCGGACAGGGAAGCGACACTGAAGCTTTCTTT.

The chain recombines TRBV29-1 with TRBJ1-1; 7 bases agree with TRBD1. The CDR3 is 13 residues long. The ends lost 5 bases at V and 1 base at J; junction bases unmatched: 4. Germline lookup yields CDR1 SQVTM and CDR2 ANQGSEA. In nucleotides, the CDR3 is TGCAGCGTTAACCAGGGGGAGAACACTGAAGCTTTCTTT. Translated, it gives CSVNQGENTEAFF.